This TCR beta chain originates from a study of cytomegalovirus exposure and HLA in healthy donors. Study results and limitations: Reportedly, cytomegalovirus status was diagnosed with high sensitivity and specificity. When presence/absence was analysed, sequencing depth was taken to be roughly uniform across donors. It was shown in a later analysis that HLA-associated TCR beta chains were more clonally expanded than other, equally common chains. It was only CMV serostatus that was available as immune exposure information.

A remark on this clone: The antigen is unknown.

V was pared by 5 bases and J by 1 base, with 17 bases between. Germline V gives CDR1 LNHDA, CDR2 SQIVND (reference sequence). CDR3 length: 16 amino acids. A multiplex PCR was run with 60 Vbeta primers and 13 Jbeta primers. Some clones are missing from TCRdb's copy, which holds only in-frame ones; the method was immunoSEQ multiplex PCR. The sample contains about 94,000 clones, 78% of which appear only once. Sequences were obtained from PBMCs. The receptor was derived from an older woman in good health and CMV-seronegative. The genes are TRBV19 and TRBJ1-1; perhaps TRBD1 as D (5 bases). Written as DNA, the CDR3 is TGTGCCAGTAGTCCTACGCCCGGGGGAGAGAACACTGAAGCTTTCTTT. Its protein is CASSPTPGGENTEAFF.